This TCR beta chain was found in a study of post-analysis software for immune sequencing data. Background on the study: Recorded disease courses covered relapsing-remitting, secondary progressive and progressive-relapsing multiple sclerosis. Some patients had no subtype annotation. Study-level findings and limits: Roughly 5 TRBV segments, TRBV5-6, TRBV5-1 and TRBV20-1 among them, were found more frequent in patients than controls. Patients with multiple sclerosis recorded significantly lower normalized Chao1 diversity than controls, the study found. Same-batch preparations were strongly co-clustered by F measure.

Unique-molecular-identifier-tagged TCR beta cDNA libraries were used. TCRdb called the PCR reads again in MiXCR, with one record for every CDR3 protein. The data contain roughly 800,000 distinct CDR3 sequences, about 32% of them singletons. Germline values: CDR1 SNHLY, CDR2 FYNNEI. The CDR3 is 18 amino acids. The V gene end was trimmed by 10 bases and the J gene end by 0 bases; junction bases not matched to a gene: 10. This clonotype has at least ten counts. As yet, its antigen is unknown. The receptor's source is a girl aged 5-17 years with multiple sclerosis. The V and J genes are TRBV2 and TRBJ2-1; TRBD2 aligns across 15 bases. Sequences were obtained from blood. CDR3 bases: TGTGCCACAGGGGGACTAGCGGGGGGCCTGAGCTCCTACAATGAGCAGTTCTTC. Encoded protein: CATGGLAGGLSSYNEQFF.